This T cell receptor beta chain stems from a study of primary melanoma T cells and metastatic recurrence. The study, taken as a whole, reports: Combined with tumor thickness, T-cell fraction reportedly beat other histopathological additions.

Note on this clone: Its antigen is still unknown.

Sequencing used immunoSEQ multiplex PCR; TCRdb keeps in-frame clones, though not all of them. This repertoire shows 450 to 500 clones, roughly 90% found once; its top ten account for approximately 12%. The material sequenced was melanoma tumor tissue. This sequence was found in a human donor with melanoma.

In DNA form, the CDR3 reads TGTGCCAGCAGCTCACAGGGGTCTGGGGCCAACGTCCTGACTTTC. Translation: CASSSQGSGANVLTF. V and J are TRBV11-3 and TRBJ2-6; TRBD1 agrees at 7 bases. J gave up 1 base and V 4 bases, and 1 base lay outside the gene matches. Germline V gene data show CDR1 as SGHNT and CDR2 as YENEEA. The CDR3 spans 15 residues.